This paragraph reports one T cell receptor (beta chain). These data belong to a study of blood T cell repertoires in COVID-19. Background on the study: Nucleic acid was either cDNA or gDNA, and it came from T cells, B-cell-depleted T cells, or PBMCs.

In the source study's methods: Nucleated cell counts were estimated from reference gene primer amplification. Clones were sequenced by immunoSEQ multiplex PCR, and TCRdb holds only the in-frame ones, with some missing. D and trimming were read from the DNA, whereas the V and J calls and clone size are those reported in that table. The sample includes under 150,000 clones, roughly 84% of them seen just once. Trimming cost V 0 bases and J 8 bases; bases outside gene matches: 4. Germline-derived CDR1 and CDR2 are SEHNR and FQNEAQ (reference sequence). This CDR3 spans 14 amino acids. The TCR sequence derives from a human donor in a cohort sampled during active COVID-19. Sample: peripheral blood. This chain links TRBV7-9 with TRBJ1-2, with 9 bases lining up with TRBD1. CDR3 in DNA: TGTGCCAGCAGCTTAGCCGACAGGGGGGAGGGCTACACCTTC. Protein sequence: CASSLADRGEGYTF.